This entry features one T cell receptor beta chain sequence. This sample is part of a study of blood T cell repertoires in COVID-19. Assay used: immunoSEQ multiplex PCR; TCRdb lists only in-frame clones, some missing. Found here are hundreds of thousands of clones, roughly 91% of them singletons; the top ten hold roughly 2.8%. CDR3 length equals 15 residues. V was shortened by 4 bases and J by 0 bases, with 11 bases between the two germline ends. Germline V gene sequence: CDR1 SGHTS, CDR2 YDEGEE. The sequence came from a woman in her fifties or sixties who had been exposed to COVID-19. The rearrangement joins TRBV5-8 to TRBJ1-3; the D is unclear. The sequenced sample consisted of PBMCs or T cells enriched from blood (not recorded which). In nucleotides, the CDR3 is TGTGCCAGCAGCGAGGTAAGCTTCTCTGGAAACACCATATATTTT. It specifies CASSEVSFSGNTIYF.